This T cell receptor (beta chain) appears in the sequencing data of a study of blood T cell repertoires in COVID-19. Overall study context: The United States, Italy and Spain were the sources of the acute and convalescent COVID-19 samples. The analysed material was cDNA or gDNA that came from T cells, B-cell-depleted T cells, or PBMCs.

Trimming took 5 bases from V and 0 from J, leaving 6 bases between them. Germline CDR1 is SGHNT and CDR2 is YENEEA. The CDR3 has 13 residues. Authors' methods: Estimation of nucleated cell counts was performed using reference gene primer amplification. Data came from immunoSEQ multiplex PCR; TCRdb stores just in-frame clones and leaves some out. That table gives V, J and clone size, and the DNA gave D and trimming. The profile covers nearly 55,000 clones, with 86% appearing a single time and about an eighth taken by the ten largest. The material sequenced was peripheral blood. The chain uses TRBV11-3 and TRBJ2-3; D is ambiguous. The sequence was collected from a man between 65 and 85 years old with active COVID-19. CDR3 residues: CASSAISTDTQYF. CDR3 DNA: TGTGCCAGCAGCGCTATTAGCACAGATACGCAGTATTTT.